This T cell receptor beta chain is drawn from a study of blood T cell repertoires in COVID-19. Study overall: PBMCs, B-cell-depleted T cells, or T cells provided the cDNA or gDNA that made up the material.

This clone was observed a handful of times. Germline V gives CDR1 DFQATT, CDR2 SNEGSKA (reference sequence). V shed 6 bases and J 6 bases; nucleotides not matched to a gene: 1. The CDR3 is 11 residues long. Under the authors' procedure: Amplified reference gene primers provided the basis for estimating nucleated cell counts. TCRdb's copy holds only in-frame clones and misses some; the assay was immunoSEQ multiplex PCR. V and J calls and clone size are those listed in that table; D and trimming were worked out from the DNA. Here the sample spans over 200,000 clones, around four fifths being singletons.

The sequenced material came from peripheral blood. The rearrangement joins TRBV20-1 to TRBJ2-7; 11 bases are a match to TRBD2. This receptor was identified in a woman between 45 and 60 years old with acute or convalescent COVID-19. CDR3 sequence: CSATSGSEQYF. In DNA, the CDR3 is TGCAGTGCCACTAGCGGGAGCGAGCAGTACTTC.